The present TCR beta chain was sequenced within a study of blood T cell repertoires in COVID-19. The overall study: Samples taken during acute and convalescent COVID-19 were collected in the United States, Italy and Spain.

Germline trimming cut 4 bases from V and 9 bases from J; bases unmatched to any gene: 3. CDR3 size: 13 residues. CDR1 and CDR2 (germline): PRHDT, FYEKMQ (reference sequence). As originally analysed: It was from reference gene primer amplification that nucleated cell counts were estimated. Libraries were prepared by immunoSEQ multiplex PCR; TCRdb keeps only in-frame clonotypes and omits some of them. The DNA gave D and trimming, while V, J and clone size come from that table. The repertoire holds around 200,000 clones, with 80% to 90% as singletons. Sequences were obtained from peripheral blood. This receptor was taken from a woman of 80 years or more with acute or convalescent COVID-19. The rearrangement joins TRBV13 to TRBJ1-6, with TRBD1 matching over 7 bases. The CDR3: CASSSRGISPLHF. In DNA form, the CDR3 reads TGTGCCAGCAGCTCCAGGGGGATTTCACCCCTCCACTTT.